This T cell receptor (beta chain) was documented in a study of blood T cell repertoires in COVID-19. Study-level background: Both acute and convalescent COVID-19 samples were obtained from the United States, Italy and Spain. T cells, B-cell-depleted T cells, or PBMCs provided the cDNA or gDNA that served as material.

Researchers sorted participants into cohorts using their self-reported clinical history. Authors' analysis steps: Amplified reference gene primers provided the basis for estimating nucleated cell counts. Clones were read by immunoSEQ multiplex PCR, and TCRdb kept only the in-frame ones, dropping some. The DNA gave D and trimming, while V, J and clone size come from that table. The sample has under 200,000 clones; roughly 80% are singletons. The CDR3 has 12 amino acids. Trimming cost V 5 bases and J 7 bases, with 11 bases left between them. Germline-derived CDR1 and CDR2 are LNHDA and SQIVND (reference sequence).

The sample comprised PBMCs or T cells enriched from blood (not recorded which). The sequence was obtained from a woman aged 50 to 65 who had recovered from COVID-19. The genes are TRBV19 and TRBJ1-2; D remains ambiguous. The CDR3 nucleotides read TGTGCCAGTAGTGCAGGCCTTGGTGGCTACACCTTC. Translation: CASSAGLGGYTF.